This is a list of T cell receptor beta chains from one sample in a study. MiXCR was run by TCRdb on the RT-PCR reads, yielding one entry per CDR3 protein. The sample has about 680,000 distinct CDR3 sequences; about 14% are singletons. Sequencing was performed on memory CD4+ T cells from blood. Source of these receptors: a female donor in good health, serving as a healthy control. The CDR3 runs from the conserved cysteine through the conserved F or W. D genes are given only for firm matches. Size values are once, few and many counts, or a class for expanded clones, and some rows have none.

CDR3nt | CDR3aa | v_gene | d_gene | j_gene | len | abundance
TGTGCCAGCAGCTTAGGACAACTTAATGAAAAACTGTTTTTT | CASSLGQLNEKLFF | TRBV7-2 | . | TRBJ1-4 | 14 | few
TGTGCCAGCTCCGTATCACAGGGGTTCAATCAGCCCCAGCATTTT | CASSVSQGFNQPQHF | TRBV6-1 | TRBD1 | TRBJ1-5 | 15 | few
TGCAGTGCTAGTCCGAAGCGGTCCCGAAGCACAGATACGCAGTATTTT | CSASPKRSRSTDTQYF | TRBV20-1 | . | TRBJ2-3 | 16 | few
TGCAGTGCTACTCATCGTACAGGAGATACGCAGTATTTT | CSATHRTGDTQYF | TRBV20-1 | . | TRBJ2-3 | 13 | few
TGCAGTGCTAGGCCACAGGGTGATAATTCACCCCTCCACTTT | CSARPQGDNSPLHF | TRBV20-1 | . | TRBJ1-6 | 14 | .
TGTGCCAGCAGTTTCCCAGTTATGTCCTACGGGGGCCATATTACCTACGAGCAGTACTTC | CASSFPVMSYGGHITYEQYF | TRBV28 | . | TRBJ2-7 | 20 | many
TGTGCCAGCAGCGTAGGGCTAGCGGGAGGAAGCAATGAGCAGTTCTTC | CASSVGLAGGSNEQFF | TRBV9 | TRBD2 | TRBJ2-1 | 16 | .
TGTGCCAGCAGCCGGACAGGGGGCTGGGAGCAGTACTTC | CASSRTGGWEQYF | TRBV6-6 | TRBD1 | TRBJ2-7 | 13 | few
TGCGCCAGCAGCCAAGTTGGCGGACAGTCACAAGAGACCCAGTACTTC | CASSQVGGQSQETQYF | TRBV4-3 | . | TRBJ2-5 | 16 | .
TGTGCCAGCAGTTCCCTTAGCTCCTACAATGAGCAGTTCTTC | CASSSLSSYNEQFF | TRBV5-4 | . | TRBJ2-1 | 14 | .
TGCGCCAGCAGCTTATCGGATTTCTCCTACGAGCAGTACTTC | CASSLSDFSYEQYF | TRBV5-1 | . | TRBJ2-7 | 14 | .
TGTGCCAGTAGTTACAGGAAACATGAGCAGTTCTTC | CASSYRKHEQFF | TRBV19 | . | TRBJ2-1 | 12 | few
TGCAGTGCTAGAGATCAGCAAAGGGAGGGGAAGTATGGCTACACCTTC | CSARDQQREGKYGYTF | TRBV20-1 | . | TRBJ1-2 | 16 | .
TGTGCCAGCAGCTCACCGTCAAAGCCTAACGAGCAGTACTTC | CASSSPSKPNEQYF | TRBV7-3 | . | TRBJ2-7 | 14 | many
TGCGCCAGCAGAACCGGGACAGGGGATGGCTACACCTTC | CASRTGTGDGYTF | TRBV10-2 | TRBD1 | TRBJ1-2 | 13 | many
TGTGCCGCGGGGGGGATATCGGCAAGGGGAAACACCATATATTTT | CAAGGISARGNTIYF | TRBV10-3 | . | TRBJ1-3 | 15 | once
TGTGCCATCAGTGTCATAGGCTCTGGAAACACCATATATTTT | CAISVIGSGNTIYF | TRBV10-3 | . | TRBJ1-3 | 14 | .
TGTGCCACCAATGTCAACACCATATATTTT | CATNVNTIYF | TRBV24-1 | . | TRBJ1-3 | 10 | few
TGTGCCAGCAGTTTACACGGTCAGGGGGCTAACACTGAAGCTTTCTTT | CASSLHGQGANTEAFF | TRBV12-3/TRBV12-4 | TRBD1 | TRBJ1-1 | 16 | few
TGTGCCAGTAGTATCCGCTCCGGGAGGTACCCCTACAATGAGCAGTTCTTC | CASSIRSGRYPYNEQFF | TRBV19 | TRBD2 | TRBJ2-1 | 17 | few
TGTGCCAGCAGCCAACTCCGGGGTTTCTCCTACAATGAGCAGTTCTTC | CASSQLRGFSYNEQFF | TRBV3-1 | . | TRBJ2-1 | 16 | .
TGTGCCAGCAGCGGGCATCCGGGGGGGGGTGGCTACACCTTC | CASSGHPGGGGYTF | TRBV9 | . | TRBJ1-2 | 14 | few
TGTGCCAGCAGCCGCGACCCCACAGATACGCAGTATTTT | CASSRDPTDTQYF | TRBV6-5 | . | TRBJ2-3 | 13 | many
TGCATTAGCGACACAGGGGGCAACTATGGCTACACCTTC | CISDTGGNYGYTF | TRBV20-1 | TRBD1 | TRBJ1-2 | 13 | few
TGTGCCAGCAGCCAAGATAGAGGAGGGTTTGATCAGTACTTC | CASSQDRGGFDQYF | TRBV3-1 | . | TRBJ2-7 | 14 | few
TGTGCCAGCAGTTTATCGGCGGGGAACAATCAGCCCCAGCATTTT | CASSLSAGNNQPQHF | TRBV12-3/TRBV12-4 | . | TRBJ1-5 | 15 | few
TGCAGTGCTAGGCGGCCACCATACCAAGAGACCCAGTACTTC | CSARRPPYQETQYF | TRBV20-1 | . | TRBJ2-5 | 14 | few
TGTGCCAGCAGTTACGGACAGGCTTATGGCAGCAATCAGCCCCAGCATTTT | CASSYGQAYGSNQPQHF | TRBV6-6 | TRBD1 | TRBJ1-5 | 17 | .
TGCAGTGCTAGAGAGAGCGGAAAATACAATGAGCAGTTCTTC | CSARESGKYNEQFF | TRBV20-1 | . | TRBJ2-1 | 14 | .
TGTGCCCTCCGGGACAGGGGGGACGAGCAGTACTTC | CALRDRGDEQYF | TRBV10-3 | TRBD1 | TRBJ2-7 | 12 | many
TGTGCCAGTAGTAAACAGGGAGGAACCGGGGAGCTGTTTTTT | CASSKQGGTGELFF | TRBV19 | . | TRBJ2-2 | 14 | .
TGCAGTGCTAGGATCTCCGCGGGAAGTGAGCAGTTCTTC | CSARISAGSEQFF | TRBV20-1 | . | TRBJ2-1 | 13 | .
TGTGCCAGCAGTTACTCGTTGGGAAACACCATATATTTT | CASSYSLGNTIYF | TRBV6-6 | . | TRBJ1-3 | 13 | .
TGTGCCAGCAGCACACTCCAGGGGAGCGGCTACACCTTC | CASSTLQGSGYTF | TRBV7-3 | . | TRBJ1-2 | 13 | few
TGTGCCAGCAGTCTAGAGAAATTTACTAGCACAGATACGCAGTATTTT | CASSLEKFTSTDTQYF | TRBV12-3/TRBV12-4 | . | TRBJ2-3 | 16 | .
TGTGCCAGCAGCCCCCGCGAGGCGGGGTCGAGCACAGATACGCAGTGTTTT | CASSPREAGSSTDTQCF | TRBV9 | . | TRBJ2-3 | 17 | .
TGTGCCAGCAGCCAAGCCTCAGGGGGCCGGTATGGCTACACCTTC | CASSQASGGRYGYTF | TRBV14 | TRBD1 | TRBJ1-2 | 15 | .
TGTGCCAGCAGAAAGGAAGGCAGGAGCACAGATACGCAGTATTTT | CASRKEGRSTDTQYF | TRBV5-6 | . | TRBJ2-3 | 15 | few
TGTGCCAGCAGCGCCACTAGCGGGGGGGGGGACAATGAGCAGTTCTTC | CASSATSGGGDNEQFF | TRBV7-2 | TRBD2 | TRBJ2-1 | 16 | .
TGTGCCAGCAGTTTCGGGATGCAGGGCACTGAAGCTTTCTTT | CASSFGMQGTEAFF | TRBV12-3/TRBV12-4 | . | TRBJ1-1 | 14 | .
TGTGCCAGCAGCCCTGCCCTAGCGGGAGTCACAGATACGCAGTATTTT | CASSPALAGVTDTQYF | TRBV7-2 | TRBD2 | TRBJ2-3 | 16 | .
TGTGCCAGCGGACTTGGGGACAGGGCCTCCTACGAGCAGTACTTC | CASGLGDRASYEQYF | TRBV28 | TRBD1 | TRBJ2-7 | 15 | .
TGTGCCAGCAGCCCATGGGGGCCGGGAGACTACGAGCAGTACTTC | CASSPWGPGDYEQYF | TRBV7-9 | . | TRBJ2-7 | 15 | .
TGTGCCAGCAGCTTGTGGACCCAGGCGGGCTACACCTTC | CASSLWTQAGYTF | TRBV5-5 | . | TRBJ1-2 | 13 | few
TGTGCCTGGAGCTCAAGGGGACTAGCGCTTGAGCAGTACTTC | CAWSSRGLALEQYF | TRBV30 | TRBD2 | TRBJ2-7 | 14 | many
TGCAGTGTTAGACAGGGGGCTGGCACTGAAGCTTTCTTT | CSVRQGAGTEAFF | TRBV20-1 | TRBD1 | TRBJ1-1 | 13 | many
TGCGCCAGCAGCTCCGACAGGGCCGGGTACTCTGGAAACACCATATATTTT | CASSSDRAGYSGNTIYF | TRBV5-1 | TRBD1 | TRBJ1-3 | 17 | .
TGTGCCAGCAGTTACTCGAAGGGGTCGAACAATGAGCAGTTCTTC | CASSYSKGSNNEQFF | TRBV6-5 | . | TRBJ2-1 | 15 | few
TGTGCCAGCAGTTTCCAGCTCTTGGTGGCTTTCTTT | CASSFQLLVAFF | TRBV12-3/TRBV12-4 | . | TRBJ1-1 | 12 | many
TGCGCCAGCAGTGACTTGGGGACCACTGAAGCTTTCTTT | CASSDLGTTEAFF | TRBV10-2 | . | TRBJ1-1 | 13 | few
TGTGCCAGCACCTCATTCGGGGCAGGGGCCCAGCCCCAGCATTTT | CASTSFGAGAQPQHF | TRBV12-3/TRBV12-4 | . | TRBJ1-5 | 15 | .
TGTGCCACCGGGGAAAACACCGGGGAGCTGTTTTTT | CATGENTGELFF | TRBV28 | . | TRBJ2-2 | 12 | few
TGTGCCAGCAGCACCCGGACAGGGAGCGACGAGCAGTACTTC | CASSTRTGSDEQYF | TRBV7-8 | TRBD1 | TRBJ2-7 | 14 | few
TGTGCCAGCTCACCACAAGGGGGCGCGTACGAGCAGTACTTC | CASSPQGGAYEQYF | TRBV18 | TRBD1 | TRBJ2-7 | 14 | few